The subject of this entry is one T cell receptor beta chain. Which antigen it targets is not known. Per-base quality was not reported, and no clone a single base away is much larger than it. TCRbeta CDR3 regions were amplified from genomic DNA using the immunoSEQ Assay, a bias-controlled multiplex PCR. In the original analysis: The number of nucleated cells in each sample was estimated by amplification of reference gene primers within the assay. Sequence reads were collapsed and filtered to measure the absolute abundance of every unique TCRbeta CDR3 rearrangement. Productive Simpson clonality was computed per sample as the square root of Simpson's diversity index over productive rearrangements. Drawn from immuneACCESS, this table holds only the in-frame rearrangements with V and J called that TCRdb kept. Clones are partly lost; checked studies trace under half to an unresolved V gene and leave the rest unexplained. Clonal size and the V and J genes are those of that table, whereas D and trimming came from the DNA. Within this sample are 300,000 to 450,000 clones, with about 89% of them counted one time only. The ten largest clonotypes hold 2% to 2.5% of the sample.

From the cysteine up to the phenylalanine, the CDR3 has a length of 16 residues. The sequence is cut down to CDR3 DNA, 48 bases in frame from base 1. Based on the germline V gene, the CDR1 and CDR2 sequences are SGHRS and YFSETQ. Between the V and J ends, shortened by 7 bases and 6 bases respectively, the junction contains 22 bases. This entry is derived from a study of blood T cell repertoires in COVID-19 (dated by TCRdb to the early 2020s). Regarding the complete study: Samples from collaborators originated in the United States, Italy and Spain and spanned both the acute and convalescent phases of COVID-19. The material from the prospective study consisted of cDNA or gDNA derived from T cells, B-cell-depleted T cells, or PBMCs. Deeply sampled blood TCRbeta repertoires from subjects exposed to, actively infected with, or recovered from COVID-19 were included in the dataset. The repertoires were made available in a free public database intended to serve as a resource for research on the immune response to SARS-CoV-2. Samples were obtained from the ongoing ImmuneRACE study (first 160 participants) and from over a thousand subjects provided by 6 global collaborators. The sample metadata nearly always contained a de-identified subject ID, COVID-19 status, age in years and sex. Where HLA class I and class II types were available, the types were taken from metadata supplied by the sample provider, not from assay-based typing.

At one collaborating source in Seattle, patients were enrolled during active infection and were followed longitudinally through the course of disease. Each collaborating institution followed its own protocols to collect whole blood in K2EDTA tubes. For TCRbeta analysis, collaborators shipped samples in one of three forms: frozen whole blood, isolated PBMCs, or DNA extracted from either of those sample types. General conclusions and limits of the study: Clinical and demographic metadata were provided uncurated, with the amount varying by source and participant.

The clonotype comes from a woman between 55 and 75 years old with COVID-19, enrolled during active disease. In this chain, TRBV5-1 is recombined with TRBJ1-4; no confident D gene assignment can be made. The specimen sequenced was peripheral blood. CDR3 protein: CASSIETGSKYEKLFF. The DNA sequence reads TGCGCCAGCTCTATCGAAACGGGAAGTAAATATGAAAAACTGTTTTTT.